The TCR beta chain described here comes from a study of CD8 T cells in Susac syndrome. Background on the study: Blood was drawn from Susac syndrome patients while they were therapy-naive, on corticosteroids, or on intravenous immunoglobulin alone.

V lost 5 bases and J 4 bases, leaving 8 bases between the germline ends. This CDR3 is 12 amino acids long. Per the germline V gene, CDR1 is MDHEN and CDR2 is SYDVKM. Reverse transcription used 0.5 to 1 ug RNA and random hexamers. Coverage of TCR beta CDR3 amplification by immunoSEQ multiplex PCR extended to 54 Vbeta and 13 Jbeta. TCRdb analysed the immunoSEQ multiplex PCR reads with MiXCR anew, one entry per CDR3 protein. The sample records around 150,000 distinct CDR3 sequences, roughly 95% being singletons. This sequence joins TRBV28 and TRBJ1-2; D is ambiguous. This TCR was recovered from a human donor with Susac syndrome. The sequenced sample consisted of CD4+ T cells from PBMCs. The CDR3 DNA follows: TGTGCCAGCAGTCCCCGGAGCTATGGCTACACCTTC. This translates into CASSPRSYGYTF.